This T cell receptor beta chain originates from a study of T cell repertoires in urothelial bladder cancer. Study background: Resected lesion stages: three cT0, three cTa, three cT1, three cT2+.

The protocol was immunoSEQ multiplex PCR, while the TCRdb copy is restricted to in-frame clones and leaves out a portion. The profile shows about 910 clones, about three quarters of them singletons. Study-wide results and limits: Median infiltrating lymphocyte percentage was roughly 2.2% in carcinoma specimens. Benign specimens held more T cells than urothelial carcinoma specimens. One T-cell clone reached up to roughly 15% of carcinoma infiltrating lymphocytes.

Concerning this clone itself: What it recognizes is unknown.

The CDR3 is made up of 16 amino acids. Germline assignment: CDR1 MRHNA and CDR2 SNTAGT. V lost 5 bases and J 4 bases, leaving 20 bases between the germline ends. The material sequenced was tumor-infiltrating cells from bladder cancer. The chain employs TRBV6-4 and TRBJ1-2; no definite D call. This receptor was taken from a human donor with urothelial carcinoma. The DNA of the CDR3 is TGTGCCAGCAGTTTAATGGCACACGGAAAGACCTATGGCTACACCTTC. Its protein is CASSLMAHGKTYGYTF.